The sequence of this T cell receptor (beta chain) was determined in a study of a mutant IDH1 vaccine in newly diagnosed glioma. Whole-study context: In some groups vaccination began 4-6 weeks post-radiotherapy; others received it with temozolomide. Treated patients comprised around 62% males and approximately 40% females, mean age 40.4 years. Earlier therapy was either radiotherapy, temozolomide, or both, and most got both.

This table comes from immunoSEQ multiplex PCR, and its TCRdb copy is limited to in-frame clones, with some not included. The table includes more than 45,000 clones, more than 75% detected once. Trimming pared 5 bases from V and 2 bases from J, leaving 22 bases between. This CDR3 spans 18 amino acids. Germline loops: CDR1 LNHDA, CDR2 SQIVND (reference sequence). A remark on this clone: The antigen is undetermined.

The time point here: week 35, safety follow-up. Doses comprised 300 ug of mutant IDH1 20-mer peptide each, plus topical imiquimod. The V call is TRBV19, the J call TRBJ1-3, with D possibly being TRBD1 (5 bases). This receptor was obtained from a woman between 40 and 50 years old with glioma. The sequenced sample was PBMCs, obtained from a glioma patient whose treatment included an IDH1 peptide vaccine. The CDR3 region is CASSPRGGSWGPGNTIYF. CDR3 coding DNA: TGTGCCAGTAGTCCAAGGGGCGGGAGCTGGGGACCTGGAAACACCATATATTTT.